The rows below give T cell receptor beta chains drawn from one sample of a study of Graves' ophthalmopathy and Graves' hyperthyroidism. TCRdb re-analysed the multiplex PCR reads in MiXCR, keeping a single row per CDR3 protein. The sample yields hundreds of thousands of distinct CDR3 sequences, more than 40% seen once. Input material: peripheral blood. The source is an adult man with Graves' ophthalmopathy. The conserved cysteine and the conserved F or W are not part of the CDR3 here. Fields, in order: J gene, clone size, V gene, CDR3 protein. Where a row states a size, it is once, few, many or the class of an expanded clone; other rows omit it.

TRBJ1-2 | - | TRBV5-4 | ASSPKGGQGAYGYT
TRBJ1-5 | - | TRBV11-1 | ASSSPGVNDQPQH
TRBJ1-1 | many | TRBV24-1 | ATSDSQTGLTEAF
TRBJ2-2 | - | TRBV5-1 | ASTPGQGRTSGSGELF
TRBJ1-5 | - | TRBV20-1 | SATDRGRDQPQH
TRBJ1-1 | - | TRBV10-3 | ASSVGWGRTGTEAF
TRBJ1-1 | - | TRBV7-2 | ASSLVAQGIGNTEAF
TRBJ2-5 | - | TRBV29-1 | SVTPGDQETQY
TRBJ1-5 | - | TRBV7-3 | ASSRALNTNNQPQH
TRBJ2-7 | - | TRBV29-1 | SVGVGADSYEQY
TRBJ1-6 | - | TRBV10-3 | ASEYLRGPKNSPLH
TRBJ1-4 | - | TRBV5-1 | ASSVTGSATNEKLF
TRBJ2-3 | - | TRBV2 | ASSRESTDTQY
TRBJ1-2 | many | TRBV29-1 | SAGDYGYT
TRBJ2-5 | - | TRBV7-9 | ASSSSGSGETQY
TRBJ2-6 | - | TRBV2 | TSEEQGVRPGANVLT
TRBJ1-2 | - | TRBV9 | ASSVGGISPNYGYT
TRBJ2-5 | few | TRBV12-3/TRBV12-4 | ASRSGGGGLRAQY
TRBJ2-5 | many | TRBV7-9 | ASSSDLAGGGQTQY
TRBJ2-3 | - | TRBV2 | ASRRTSGRGDTQY
TRBJ1-1 | - | TRBV7-2 | AWSYINTEAF
TRBJ1-5 | - | TRBV7-7 | ASSRLQGKGQPQH
TRBJ2-7 | many | TRBV20-1 | SAGQGNSYEQY
TRBJ1-3 | many | TRBV7-9 | ASSPSEGGGNTIY
TRBJ2-7 | many | TRBV20-1 | SADRGQDEQY
TRBJ2-5 | - | TRBV25-1 | ASSATLTLPQETQY
TRBJ1-1 | - | TRBV10-3 | AISESAGTEAF
TRBJ1-5 | few | TRBV5-7 | ASSLRDINQPQH
TRBJ1-2 | - | TRBV2 | ASSEETGGIYGYT
TRBJ2-7 | few | TRBV27 | ASSAQGISYEQY
TRBJ2-7 | once | TRBV2 | ASKWRAGAYEQY
TRBJ2-5 | many | TRBV7-2 | ASSLNSGRQETQY
TRBJ1-5 | few | TRBV30 | AWSVREGQPQH
TRBJ2-6 | - | TRBV7-9 | ASSASTGGSGANVLT
TRBJ2-7 | - | TRBV5-6 | ASSSPGGGYEQY